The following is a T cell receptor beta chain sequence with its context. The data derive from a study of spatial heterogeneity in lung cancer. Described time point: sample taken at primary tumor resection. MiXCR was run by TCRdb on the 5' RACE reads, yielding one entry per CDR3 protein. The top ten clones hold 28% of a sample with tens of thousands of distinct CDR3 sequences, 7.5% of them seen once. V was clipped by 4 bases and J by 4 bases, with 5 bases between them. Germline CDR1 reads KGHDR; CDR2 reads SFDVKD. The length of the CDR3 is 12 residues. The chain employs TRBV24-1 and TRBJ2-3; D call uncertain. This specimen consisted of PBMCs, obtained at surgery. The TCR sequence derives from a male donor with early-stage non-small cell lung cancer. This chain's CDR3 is CATSEDPDTQYF. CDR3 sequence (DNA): TGTGCCACCAGTGAGGATCCAGATACGCAGTATTTT.